These 14 T cell receptor beta chains share one sample of origin, sequenced in a study of cytomegalovirus exposure and HLA in healthy donors. The PCR ran on 60 Vbeta and 13 Jbeta primers. Clones were sequenced by immunoSEQ multiplex PCR, and TCRdb holds only the in-frame ones, with some missing. The repertoire table contains approximately 71,000 clones. Sequencing input: PBMCs. The source of these receptors is a female donor in good health and CMV-seropositive.

The chain employs TRBV28 and TRBJ2-1; 12 bases line up with TRBD2. The CDR3 runs 17 residues. V lost 6 bases, J lost 8 bases, and 14 bases stayed unmatched. Germline lookup yields CDR1 MDHEN and CDR2 SYDVKM. The CDR3, as DNA: TGTGCCAGCAGCCAAACCTTCCTAGCGGGAGGGACCCATGAGCAGTTCTTC. Protein sequence: CASSQTFLAGGTHEQFF.

The V and J genes are TRBV18 and TRBJ2-3, with TRBD1 matching over 10 bases. J gave up 5 bases and V 3 bases, and 2 bases lay outside the gene matches. Germline CDR1 is KGHSH and CDR2 is LQKENI. CDR3 length equals 14 residues. Here the CDR3 DNA reads TGTGCCAGCTCACCGACAGGGGGCTTAGATACGCAGTATTTT. The encoded protein is CASSPTGGLDTQYF.

The chain has TRBV4-1 and TRBJ2-7; D possibly corresponds to TRBD1 (6 bases). This CDR3 has 16 residues. Deletions cut 0 bases from V and 3 bases from J, with 15 bases between. The germline gives CDR1 MGHRA, CDR2 YSYEKL. CDR3 bases: TGCGCCAGCAGCCAAGAGGACAGTCCAAGGAACTACGAGCAGTACTTC. As protein: CASSQEDSPRNYEQYF.

This chain links TRBV7-6 with TRBJ1-5; D gene uncertain. From germline, CDR1 is SGHVS and CDR2 FNYEAQ. The CDR3 runs 13 residues. With 4 bases removed from V and 4 bases from J, the gap between germline ends came to 8 bases. The CDR3 here is CASSSRVNQPQHF. CDR3 nucleotide sequence: TGTGCCAGCAGCTCTCGCGTAAATCAGCCCCAGCATTTT.

The CDR3 nucleotides read TGTGCCAGTAGCTCGTCGGGACACCACGAGGGCTATGGCTACACCTTC. This sequence encodes CASSSSGHHEGYGYTF. The rearrangement joins TRBV19 to TRBJ1-2; possible D gene TRBD1, 6 bases. CDR1 is LNHDA and CDR2 is SQIVND in the germline V gene (reference sequence). Trimming removed 6 bases at V and 4 bases at J, with 21 bases between. CDR3 size: 16 residues.

V is TRBV28 and J is TRBJ2-7, with 9 bases aligning to TRBD2. Germline CDR1 MDHEN, CDR2 SYDVKM. V lost 8 bases and J lost 1; bases outside the gene matches: 9. The length of the CDR3 is 15 residues. This CDR3 reads CASLTSGHSSYEQYF. DNA for the CDR3: TGTGCCAGCCTCACTAGCGGGCACTCGTCCTACGAGCAGTACTTC.

The chain links TRBV4-1 to TRBJ2-2, with TRBD1 identical over 8 bases. Germline V gene data show CDR1 as MGHRA and CDR2 as YSYEKL. The CDR3 has 16 amino acids. The ends lost 4 bases at V and 4 bases at J; junction bases unmatched: 8. CDR3 region: CASSRGQEITTGELFF. For the CDR3, the DNA is TGCGCCAGCAGCCGGGGACAGGAAATAACCACCGGGGAGCTGTTTTTT.

This rearrangement joins TRBV2 to TRBJ2-7; possible D gene TRBD2, 5 bases. CDR1 is SNHLY and CDR2 is FYNNEI in the germline V gene. CDR3 size: 15 residues. The V end lost 3 bases, the J end lost 1 base, and 13 bases lay between the germline ends. In DNA form, the CDR3 reads TGTGCCAGCAGTGACCTAGGTACTAGGTCCTACGAGCAGTACTTC. Translation gives CASSDLGTRSYEQYF.

The rearrangement joins TRBV19 to TRBJ2-3; 9 bases align to TRBD2. Germline trimming cut 5 bases from V and 0 bases from J; bases unmatched to any gene: 6. CDR1 is LNHDA and CDR2 is SQIVND in the germline V gene (reference sequence). The CDR3 covers 16 residues. The chain's CDR3 is CASSSWLAGSTDTQYF. The CDR3 coding sequence is TGTGCCAGTAGTTCGTGGCTAGCGGGGAGCACAGATACGCAGTATTTT.

The chain recombines TRBV10-1 with TRBJ2-3, with 8 bases identical to TRBD2. There are 15 residues in the CDR3. With 2 bases clipped from V and 6 bases from J, the junction kept 7 bases outside the gene matches. CDR1 WNHNN and CDR2 SYGVQD come from the germline V gene (reference sequence). CDR3 in amino acids: CASSEERLAFDTQYF. The CDR3 nucleotides read TGCGCCAGCAGTGAGGAGAGACTAGCGTTCGATACGCAGTATTTT.

The chain links TRBV5-1 to TRBJ2-1; 9 nucleotides agree with TRBD1. The germline CDR1 and CDR2 sequences are SGHRS and YFSETQ. Trimming at V came to 3 bases and at J to 5 bases, leaving 3 bases not matched to a gene. The length of the CDR3 is 14 residues. The CDR3 region has the DNA TGCGCCAGCAGCTCGGGACAGGGCCACAATGAGCAGTTCTTC. Translating gives CASSSGQGHNEQFF.

The rearrangement uses TRBV4-2 and TRBJ2-1, with 7 bases fitting TRBD2. The CDR3 is 12 amino acids. Germline trimming cut 4 bases from V and 9 bases from J; bases unmatched to any gene: 3. Germline V gene lookup returns CDR1 LGHNA and CDR2 YNFKEQ. The CDR3: CASSPPGGEQFF. The CDR3 DNA reads TGTGCCAGCAGCCCCCCGGGAGGTGAGCAGTTCTTC.

The rearrangement links TRBV5-1 to TRBJ1-3; D unclear. The DNA end is more similar to TRBJ2-2, so the J call may be wrong. Germline assignment: CDR1 SGHRS and CDR2 YFSETQ. The CDR3 extends over 15 amino acids. The CDR3 spells CASSLETQNTGELFF. The CDR3 DNA is TGCGCCAGCAGCTTGGAGACTCAGAACACCGGGGAGCTGTTTTTT.

This rearrangement joins TRBV11-2 to TRBJ2-3; D is possibly TRBD2 (5 bases). The CDR3 contains 14 residues. V was shortened by 10 bases and J by 0 bases, with 14 bases between the two germline ends. In germline, CDR1 is SGHAT, CDR2 FQNNGV. This chain's CDR3 is CATRRGSSTDTQYF. The CDR3 DNA reads as TGTGCCACCCGTCGGGGTTCTAGCACAGATACGCAGTATTTT.